The 2 T cell receptor beta chains reported below all come from one sample, sequenced in a study of cytomegalovirus exposure and HLA in healthy donors. Primers: 60 Vbeta forward and 13 Jbeta reverse. The method was immunoSEQ multiplex PCR; TCRdb's version includes in-frame clones alone and lacks a portion of them. The sample lists over 200,000 clones; 85% to 90% were seen once. Sequencing was done on a sample of PBMCs. The source of these receptors is a woman aged 18-29 years in good health and CMV-seronegative.

V usage is TRBV7-9 and J usage is TRBJ2-3; 9 bases match TRBD1. V lost 5 bases to trimming and J lost 0 bases; unmatched junction nucleotides: 9. Germline V lookup: CDR1 SEHNR, CDR2 FQNEAQ (reference sequence). The CDR3 consists of 17 residues. CDR3 residues: CASSPQRQGESTDTQYF. DNA of the CDR3: TGTGCCAGCAGCCCGCAGAGACAGGGGGAAAGCACAGATACGCAGTATTTT.

This chain links TRBV4-1 with TRBJ2-7; D may be TRBD2 (5 bases). This CDR3 region has 15 residues. V lost 1 base and J 2 bases, leaving 12 bases between the germline ends. Germline V gives CDR1 MGHRA, CDR2 YSYEKL. CDR3 nucleotides: TGCGCCAGCAGCCAAGTCATGGCTAGCCCCTACGAGCAGTACTTC. Protein product: CASSQVMASPYEQYF.